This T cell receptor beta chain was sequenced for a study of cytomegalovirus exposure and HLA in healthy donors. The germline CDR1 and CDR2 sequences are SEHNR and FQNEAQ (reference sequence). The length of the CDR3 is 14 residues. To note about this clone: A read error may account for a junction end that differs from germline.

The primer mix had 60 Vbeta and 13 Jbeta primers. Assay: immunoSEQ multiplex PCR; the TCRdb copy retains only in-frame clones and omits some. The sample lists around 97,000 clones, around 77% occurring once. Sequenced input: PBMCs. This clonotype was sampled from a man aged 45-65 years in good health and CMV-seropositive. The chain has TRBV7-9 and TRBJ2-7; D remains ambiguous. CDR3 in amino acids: CSSSPAATTYEQYF. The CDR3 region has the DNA TGTTCCAGCAGCCCTGCCGCGACAACCTACGAGCAGTACTTC.